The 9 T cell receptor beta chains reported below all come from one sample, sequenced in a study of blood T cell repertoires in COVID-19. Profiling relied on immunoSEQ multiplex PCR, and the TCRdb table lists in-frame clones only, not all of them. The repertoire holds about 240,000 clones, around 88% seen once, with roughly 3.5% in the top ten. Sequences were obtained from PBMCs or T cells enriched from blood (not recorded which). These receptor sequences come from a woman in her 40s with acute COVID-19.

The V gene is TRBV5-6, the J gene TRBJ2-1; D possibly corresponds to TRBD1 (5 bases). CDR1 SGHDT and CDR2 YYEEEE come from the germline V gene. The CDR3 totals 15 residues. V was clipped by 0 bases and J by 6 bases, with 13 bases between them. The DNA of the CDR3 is TGTGCCAGCAGCTTGGGAATCAGGGTGGGCAATGAGCAGTTCTTC. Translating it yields CASSLGIRVGNEQFF.

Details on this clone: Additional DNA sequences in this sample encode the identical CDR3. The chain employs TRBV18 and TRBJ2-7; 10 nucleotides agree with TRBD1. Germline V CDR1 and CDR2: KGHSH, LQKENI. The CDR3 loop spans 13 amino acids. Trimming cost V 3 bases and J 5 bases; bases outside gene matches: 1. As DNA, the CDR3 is TGTGCCAGCTCACCGGGGACAGGGGACGAGCAGTACTTC. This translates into CASSPGTGDEQYF.

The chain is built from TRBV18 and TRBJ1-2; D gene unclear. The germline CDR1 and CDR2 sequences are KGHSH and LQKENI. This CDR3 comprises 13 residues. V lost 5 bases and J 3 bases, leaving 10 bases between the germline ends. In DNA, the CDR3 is TGTGCCAGCTCAGGCGGGTCATACTATGGCTACACCTTC. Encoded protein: CASSGGSYYGYTF.

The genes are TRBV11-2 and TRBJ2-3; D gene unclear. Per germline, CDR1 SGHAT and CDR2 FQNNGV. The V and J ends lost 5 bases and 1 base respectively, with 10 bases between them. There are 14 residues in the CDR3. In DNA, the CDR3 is TGTGCCAGCAGCCCCCTAGTGGGCACAGATACGCAGTATTTT. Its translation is CASSPLVGTDTQYF.

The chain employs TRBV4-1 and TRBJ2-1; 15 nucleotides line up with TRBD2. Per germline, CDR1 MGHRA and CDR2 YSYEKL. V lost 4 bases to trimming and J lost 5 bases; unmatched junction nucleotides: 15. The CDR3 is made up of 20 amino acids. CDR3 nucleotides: TGCGCCAGCAGCCTCCCTGGACCCGGGACTAGCGGGGGGCGAAACAATGAGCAGTTCTTC. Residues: CASSLPGPGTSGGRNNEQFF.

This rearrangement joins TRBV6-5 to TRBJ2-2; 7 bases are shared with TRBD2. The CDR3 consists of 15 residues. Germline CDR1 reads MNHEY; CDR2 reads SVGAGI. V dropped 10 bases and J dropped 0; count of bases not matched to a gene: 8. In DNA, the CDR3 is TGTGCCACGGGGAGGGCAGATACGAACACCGGGGAGCTGTTTTTT. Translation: CATGRADTNTGELFF.

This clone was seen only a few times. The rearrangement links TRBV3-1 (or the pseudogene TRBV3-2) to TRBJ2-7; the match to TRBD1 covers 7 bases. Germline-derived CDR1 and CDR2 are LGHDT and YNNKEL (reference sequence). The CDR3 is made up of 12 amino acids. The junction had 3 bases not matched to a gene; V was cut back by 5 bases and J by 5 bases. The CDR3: CASSYRGHEQYF. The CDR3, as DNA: TGTGCCAGCAGCTACAGGGGTCACGAGCAGTACTTC.

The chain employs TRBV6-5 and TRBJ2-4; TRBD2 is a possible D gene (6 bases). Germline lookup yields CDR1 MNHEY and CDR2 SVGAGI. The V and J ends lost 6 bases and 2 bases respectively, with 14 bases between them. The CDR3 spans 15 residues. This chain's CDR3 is CASSLARGSKNIQYF. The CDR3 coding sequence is TGTGCCAGCAGCCTAGCGAGGGGTTCCAAAAACATTCAGTACTTC.

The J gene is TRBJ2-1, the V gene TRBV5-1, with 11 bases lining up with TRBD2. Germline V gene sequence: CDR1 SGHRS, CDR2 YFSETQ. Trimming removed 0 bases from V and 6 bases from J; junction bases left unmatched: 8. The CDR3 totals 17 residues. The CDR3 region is CASSLGVAGGAPNEQFF. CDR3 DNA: TGCGCCAGCAGCTTGGGTGTAGCGGGAGGGGCCCCCAATGAGCAGTTCTTC.